The entry that follows covers one T cell receptor beta chain sequence. Cohorts were determined from participant-reported clinical history. The repertoire was sequenced with immunoSEQ multiplex PCR; TCRdb's copy has only in-frame clones and lacks some. This sample yields some 190,000 clones, of which roughly 84% are seen a single time; under 4% belongs to the top ten. Germline V gene sequence: CDR1 SGHTA, CDR2 FQGTGA. Between the trimmed V and J ends, which lost 3 bases and 1 base, there was a span of 11 bases. This CDR3 has 15 amino acids. This sample is part of a study of blood T cell repertoires in COVID-19. Study-wide context: Researchers got acute and convalescent COVID-19 samples from the United States, Italy and Spain. Sources were T cells, B-cell-depleted T cells, or PBMCs; the material itself was cDNA or gDNA.

This sequence was found in a young woman who had recovered from COVID-19. The rearrangement joins TRBV7-3 to TRBJ2-3; maybe TRBD2 (5 bases). Sequenced material: PBMCs or T cells enriched from blood (not recorded which). CDR3 protein: CASSFGGSGTDTQYF. DNA for the CDR3: TGTGCCAGCAGCTTTGGCGGGTCCGGCACAGATACGCAGTATTTT.